This T cell receptor (beta chain) appears in the sequencing data of a study of blood T cell repertoires in COVID-19. Study summary: Sources were T cells, B-cell-depleted T cells, or PBMCs; the material itself was cDNA or gDNA.

Here immunoSEQ multiplex PCR was the method, and the copy in TCRdb shows in-frame clones only, minus some. The table includes some 270,000 clones, roughly 85% detected once. The CDR3 consists of 14 residues. V trimming: 4 bases; J trimming: 0 bases; junction bases outside the gene matches: 3. Germline CDR1 and CDR2: SEHNR and FQNEAQ (reference sequence). This clone was detected a few times. The sample consisted of PBMCs or T cells enriched from blood (not recorded which). This clonotype was obtained from a woman aged 45-65 years with acute COVID-19. The rearrangement joins TRBV7-9 to TRBJ2-7; TRBD1 matches at 7 bases. The CDR3, as DNA: TGTGCCAGCAGCTCGGGACAGAGCTCCTACGAGCAGTACTTC. Its translation: CASSSGQSSYEQYF.